This TCR beta chain was found in a study of identical twins. The CDR3 extends over 15 amino acids. The V gene end was trimmed by 5 bases and the J gene end by 1 base; junction bases not matched to a gene: 6. Germline V gives CDR1 SGHVS, CDR2 FNYEAQ. TCRdb reanalysed the 5' RACE reads using MiXCR and keeps one entry per CDR3 protein. The table has a few hundred thousand distinct CDR3 sequences, around 18% seen once. This clonotype showed up many times. The target antigen is unknown. Notes on the study in general: In monozygotic twins, models underestimated the sharing of out-of-frame TCR alpha.

The chain combines TRBV7-6 with TRBJ2-5, with 8 bases matching TRBD2. The source of this sequence is a man aged 50 or older in good health. The source material was naive T cells sorted from blood. CDR3 amino acids: CASSPWTSPQETQYF. For the CDR3, the DNA is TGTGCCAGCAGCCCGTGGACTAGCCCCCAAGAGACCCAGTACTTC.